This T cell receptor (beta chain) was identified during a study of metastatic and nonmetastatic thyroid tumors. This clone was seen a few times. The length of the CDR3 is 12 residues. Looked up from germline, CDR1 is MDHEN and CDR2 is SYDVKM. V was pared by 2 bases and J by 7 bases, with 9 bases between. With MiXCR, TCRdb reprocessed the PCR reads. The sample holds 6,400 or so clones, approximately 31% seen once. All patients were untreated before thyroid surgery. The source is a female donor with papillary thyroid cancer or a benign thyroid nodule (not recorded which). Some clones in this sample may be carry-over from other donors' samples. The gene calls are TRBV28 and TRBJ2-7, with D possibly being TRBD1 or TRBD2 (5 bases each). Sequencing was done on a sample of tumor tissue. CDR3: CASSLGTGEQYF. CDR3 nucleotides: TGTGCCAGCAGTTTAGGGACGGGGGAGCAGTACTTC.